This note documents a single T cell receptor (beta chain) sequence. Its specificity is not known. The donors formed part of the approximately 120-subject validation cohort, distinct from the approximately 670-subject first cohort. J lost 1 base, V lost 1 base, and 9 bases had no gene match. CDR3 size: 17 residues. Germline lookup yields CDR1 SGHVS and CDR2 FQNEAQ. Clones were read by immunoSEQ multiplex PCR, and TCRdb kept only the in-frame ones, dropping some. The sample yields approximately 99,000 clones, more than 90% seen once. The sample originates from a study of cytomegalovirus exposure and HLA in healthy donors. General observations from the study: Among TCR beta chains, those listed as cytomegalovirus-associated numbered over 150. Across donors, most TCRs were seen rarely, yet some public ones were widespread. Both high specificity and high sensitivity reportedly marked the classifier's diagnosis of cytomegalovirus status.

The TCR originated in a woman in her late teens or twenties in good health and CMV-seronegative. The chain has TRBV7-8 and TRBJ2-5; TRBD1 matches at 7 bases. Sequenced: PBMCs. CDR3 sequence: CASSLGDRGLFQETQYF. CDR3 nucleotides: TGTGCCAGCAGCTTAGGGGATAGGGGGCTATTCCAAGAGACCCAGTACTTC.